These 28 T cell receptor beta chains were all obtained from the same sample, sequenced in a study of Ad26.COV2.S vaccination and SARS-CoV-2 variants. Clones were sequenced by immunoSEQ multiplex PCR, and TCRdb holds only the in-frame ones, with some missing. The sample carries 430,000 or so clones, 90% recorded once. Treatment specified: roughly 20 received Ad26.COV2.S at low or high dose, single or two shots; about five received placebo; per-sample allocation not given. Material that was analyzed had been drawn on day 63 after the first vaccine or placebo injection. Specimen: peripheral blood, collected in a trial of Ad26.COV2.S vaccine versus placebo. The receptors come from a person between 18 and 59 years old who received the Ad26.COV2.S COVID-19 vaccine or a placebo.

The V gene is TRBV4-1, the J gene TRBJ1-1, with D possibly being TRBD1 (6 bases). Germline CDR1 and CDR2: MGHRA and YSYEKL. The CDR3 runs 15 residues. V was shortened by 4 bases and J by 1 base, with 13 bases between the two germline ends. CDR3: CASSLQGTSNTEAFF. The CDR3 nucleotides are TGCGCCAGCAGCCTACAGGGCACCTCGAACACTGAAGCTTTCTTT.

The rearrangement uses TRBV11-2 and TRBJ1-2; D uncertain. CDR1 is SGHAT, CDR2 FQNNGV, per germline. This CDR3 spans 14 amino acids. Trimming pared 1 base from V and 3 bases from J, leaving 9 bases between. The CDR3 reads CASSLVGQYYGYTF. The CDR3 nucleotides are TGTGCCAGCAGCTTAGTCGGGCAGTACTATGGCTACACCTTC.

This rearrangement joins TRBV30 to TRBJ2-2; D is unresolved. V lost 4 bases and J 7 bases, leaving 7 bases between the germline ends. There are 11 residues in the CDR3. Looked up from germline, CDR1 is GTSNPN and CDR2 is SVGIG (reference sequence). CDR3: CAWMSFGELFF. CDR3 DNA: TGTGCCTGGATGAGCTTCGGGGAGCTGTTTTTT.

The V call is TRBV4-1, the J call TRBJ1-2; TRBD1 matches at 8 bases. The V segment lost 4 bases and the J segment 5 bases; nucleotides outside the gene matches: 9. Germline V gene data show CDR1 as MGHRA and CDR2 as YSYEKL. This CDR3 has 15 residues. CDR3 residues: CASSLVTTGEYGYTF. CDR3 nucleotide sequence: TGCGCCAGCAGCCTAGTTACGACAGGGGAATATGGCTACACCTTC.

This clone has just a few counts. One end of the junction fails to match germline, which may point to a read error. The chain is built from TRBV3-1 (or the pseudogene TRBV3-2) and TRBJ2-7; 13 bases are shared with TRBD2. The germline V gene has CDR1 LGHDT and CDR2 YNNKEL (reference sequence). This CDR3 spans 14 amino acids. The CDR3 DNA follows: TGTGCCAGCAGCCCCAGACTAGCGGGAGGATCCCCTGACTTC. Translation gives CASSPRLAGGSPDF.

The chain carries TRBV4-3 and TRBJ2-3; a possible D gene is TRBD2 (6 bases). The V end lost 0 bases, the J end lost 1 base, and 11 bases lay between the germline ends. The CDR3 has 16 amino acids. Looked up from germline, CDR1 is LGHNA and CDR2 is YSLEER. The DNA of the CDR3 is TGCGCCAGCAGCCAAGAAGGAGGGCGCCGCACAGATACGCAGTATTTT. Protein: CASSQEGGRRTDTQYF.

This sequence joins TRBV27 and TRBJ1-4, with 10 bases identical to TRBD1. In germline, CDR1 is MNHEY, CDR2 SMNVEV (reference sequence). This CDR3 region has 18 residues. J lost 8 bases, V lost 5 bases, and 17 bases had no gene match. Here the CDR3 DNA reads TGTGCCAGCAGTCCCTCCCGTCCAGACAGGGGGCGCCTGGAAAAACTGTTTTTT. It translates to CASSPSRPDRGRLEKLFF.

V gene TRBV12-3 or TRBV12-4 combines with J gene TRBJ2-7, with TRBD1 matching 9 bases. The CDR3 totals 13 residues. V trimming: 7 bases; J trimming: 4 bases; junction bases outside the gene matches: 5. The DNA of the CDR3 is TGTGCCAGCACAAGGACAGGGGAGTACGAGCAGTACTTC. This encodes CASTRTGEYEQYF.

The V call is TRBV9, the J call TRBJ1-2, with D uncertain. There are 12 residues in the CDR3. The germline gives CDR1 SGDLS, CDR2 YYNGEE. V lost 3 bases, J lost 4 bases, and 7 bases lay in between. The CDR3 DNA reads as TGTGCCAGCAGCGCGAGGACCTATGGCTACACCTTC. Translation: CASSARTYGYTF.

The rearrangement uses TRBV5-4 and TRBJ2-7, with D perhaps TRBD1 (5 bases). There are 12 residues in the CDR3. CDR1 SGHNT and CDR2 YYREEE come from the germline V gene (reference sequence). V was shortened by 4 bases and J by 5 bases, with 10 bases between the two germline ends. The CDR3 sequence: CASSPGRDEQYF. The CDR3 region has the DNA TGTGCCAGCAGCCCAGGCAGGGACGAGCAGTACTTC.

This chain's CDR3 is CASSSLLAGGPYEQYF. The CDR3 DNA reads as TGTGCCAGCAGTTCCCTTCTAGCGGGAGGGCCCTACGAGCAGTACTTC. The rearrangement links TRBV27 to TRBJ2-7, with 12 positions matching TRBD2. The CDR3 spans 16 residues. Germline assignment: CDR1 MNHEY and CDR2 SMNVEV (reference sequence). With 4 bases clipped from V and 2 bases from J, the junction kept 6 bases outside the gene matches.

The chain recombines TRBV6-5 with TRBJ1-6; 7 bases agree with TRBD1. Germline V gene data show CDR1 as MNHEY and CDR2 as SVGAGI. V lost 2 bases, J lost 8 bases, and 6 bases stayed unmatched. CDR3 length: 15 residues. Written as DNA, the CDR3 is TGTGCCAGCAGTTACACTGGACAGGCCTATTCACCCCTCCACTTT. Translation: CASSYTGQAYSPLHF.

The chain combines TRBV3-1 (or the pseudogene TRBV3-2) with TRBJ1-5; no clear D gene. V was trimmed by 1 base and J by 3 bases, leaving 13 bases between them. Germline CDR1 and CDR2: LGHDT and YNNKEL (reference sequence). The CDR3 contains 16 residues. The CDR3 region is CASSQVRGRNNQPQHF. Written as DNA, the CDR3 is TGTGCCAGCAGCCAAGTAAGAGGACGGAACAATCAGCCCCAGCATTTT.

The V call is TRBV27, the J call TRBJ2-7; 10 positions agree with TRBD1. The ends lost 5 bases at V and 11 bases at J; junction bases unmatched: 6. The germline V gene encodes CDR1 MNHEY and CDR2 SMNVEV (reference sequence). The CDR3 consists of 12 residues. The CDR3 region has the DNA TGTGCCAGCAGTCCGCGGACAGGGGGGGAGTACTTC. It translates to CASSPRTGGEYF.

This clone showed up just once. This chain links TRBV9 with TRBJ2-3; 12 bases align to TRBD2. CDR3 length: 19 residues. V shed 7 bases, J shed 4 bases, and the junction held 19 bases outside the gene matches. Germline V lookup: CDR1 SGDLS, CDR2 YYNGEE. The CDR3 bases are TGTGCCAGCGCCCGTGGGGTGACTAGCGGGAGTTGGGGCCCAGATACGCAGTATTTT. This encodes CASARGVTSGSWGPDTQYF.

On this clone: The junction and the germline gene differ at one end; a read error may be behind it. DNA of the CDR3: TGCAGCGTGGAAGATAACTATGGCTACACCTTC. Protein: CSVEDNYGYTF. The chain carries TRBV29-1 and TRBJ1-2; D gene unclear. Per germline, CDR1 SQVTM and CDR2 ANQGSEA. The CDR3 runs 11 residues.

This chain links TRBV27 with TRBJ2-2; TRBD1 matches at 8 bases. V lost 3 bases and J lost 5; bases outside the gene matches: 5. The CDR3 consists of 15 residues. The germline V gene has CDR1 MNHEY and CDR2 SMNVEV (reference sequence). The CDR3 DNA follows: TGTGCCAGCAGTTTTGGGCAGGGGGCAACCGGGGAGCTGTTTTTT. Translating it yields CASSFGQGATGELFF.

CDR3 protein: CASSSGWDTEAFF. CDR3 bases: TGTGCCAGCAGCTCCGGATGGGACACTGAAGCTTTCTTT. The V and J genes are TRBV12-3 or TRBV12-4 and TRBJ1-1; D is undetermined. The CDR3 has 13 amino acids. The V end lost 6 bases, the J end lost 3 bases, and 11 bases lay between the germline ends.

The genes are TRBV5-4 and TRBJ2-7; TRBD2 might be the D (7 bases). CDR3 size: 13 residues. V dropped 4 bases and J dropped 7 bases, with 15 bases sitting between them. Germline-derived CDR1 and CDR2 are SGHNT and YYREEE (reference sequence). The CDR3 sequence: CASSPGGSGEQYF. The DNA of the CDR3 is TGTGCCAGCAGCCCGGGGGGCTCGGGGGAGCAGTACTTC.

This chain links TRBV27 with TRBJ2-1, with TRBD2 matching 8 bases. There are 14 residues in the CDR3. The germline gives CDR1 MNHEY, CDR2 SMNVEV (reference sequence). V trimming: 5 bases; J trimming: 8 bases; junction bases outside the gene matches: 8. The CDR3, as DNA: TGTGCCAGCAGTCCCAGCGGGAGTTGGTATGAGCAGTTCTTC. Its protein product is CASSPSGSWYEQFF.

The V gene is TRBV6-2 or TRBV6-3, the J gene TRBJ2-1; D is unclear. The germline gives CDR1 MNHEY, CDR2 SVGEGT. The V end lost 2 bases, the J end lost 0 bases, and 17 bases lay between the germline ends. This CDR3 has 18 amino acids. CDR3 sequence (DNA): TGTGCCAGCAGTTACGAGTTGGGTCGGGTGAGCTCCTACAATGAGCAGTTCTTC. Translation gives CASSYELGRVSSYNEQFF.

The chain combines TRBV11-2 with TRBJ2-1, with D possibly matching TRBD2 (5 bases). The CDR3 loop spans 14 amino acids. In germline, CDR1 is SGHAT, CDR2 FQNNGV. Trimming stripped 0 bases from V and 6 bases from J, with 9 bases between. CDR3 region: CASSLDLATNEQFF. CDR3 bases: TGTGCCAGCAGCTTAGACCTAGCCACCAATGAGCAGTTCTTC.

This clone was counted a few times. CDR3: CAWSLQGLYSPLHF. CDR3 nucleotide sequence: TGTGCCTGGAGTCTACAGGGGCTCTATTCACCCCTCCACTTT. V and J are TRBV30 and TRBJ1-6; 7 bases line up with TRBD1. The germline V gene encodes CDR1 GTSNPN and CDR2 SVGIG (reference sequence). V gave up 2 bases and J gave up 8 bases; unmatched junction bases: 6. This CDR3 has 14 amino acids.

The CDR3 region has the DNA TGTGCCAGCAGCGAGGCTTTGCTCAACACAGATACGCAGTATTTT. Translating gives CASSEALLNTDTQYF. The J gene is TRBJ2-3, the V gene TRBV9; D gene unclear. The V gene's germline CDR1 is SGDLS and CDR2 YYNGEE. Trimming removed 3 bases at V and 2 bases at J, with 13 bases between. The CDR3 runs 15 residues.

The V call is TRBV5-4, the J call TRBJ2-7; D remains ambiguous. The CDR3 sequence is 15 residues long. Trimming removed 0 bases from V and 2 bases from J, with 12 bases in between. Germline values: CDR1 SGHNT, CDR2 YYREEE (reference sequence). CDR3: CASSLAALEPYEQYF. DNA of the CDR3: TGTGCCAGCAGCTTGGCGGCGTTAGAGCCCTACGAGCAGTACTTC.

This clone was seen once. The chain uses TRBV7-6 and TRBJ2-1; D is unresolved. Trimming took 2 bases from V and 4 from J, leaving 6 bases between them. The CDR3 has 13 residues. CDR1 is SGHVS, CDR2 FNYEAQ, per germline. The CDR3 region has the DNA TGTGCCAGCAGCTTAAACCTATACAATGAGCAGTTCTTC. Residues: CASSLNLYNEQFF.

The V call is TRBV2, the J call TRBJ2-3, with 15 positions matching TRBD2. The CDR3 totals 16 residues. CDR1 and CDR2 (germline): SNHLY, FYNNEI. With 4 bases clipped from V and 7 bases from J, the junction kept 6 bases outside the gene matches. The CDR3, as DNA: TGTGCCAGCAGTGGGACTAGCGGGAGGGTTGTTCATACGCAGTATTTT. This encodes CASSGTSGRVVHTQYF.

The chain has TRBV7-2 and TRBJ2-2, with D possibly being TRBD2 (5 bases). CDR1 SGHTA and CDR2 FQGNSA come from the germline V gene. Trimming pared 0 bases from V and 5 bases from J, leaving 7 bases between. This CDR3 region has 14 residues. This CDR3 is CASSLASGTGELFF. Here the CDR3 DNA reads TGTGCCAGCAGCTTAGCGTCGGGAACCGGGGAGCTGTTTTTT.